This note documents a single TCR beta chain sequence. The antigen this receptor binds is unknown. No much larger clone is present one base from it, and per-base qualities are unavailable. This entry comes from a study of cytomegalovirus exposure and HLA in healthy donors (TCRdb year 2017). Concerning the study at large: The 700 or so repertoires of the first cohort and the 95 to 150 validation repertoires were produced on the same platform, according to a later analysis. The study was designed to test whether signatures of past pathogen exposure could be identified by cataloging public T cell receptors. Along with the roughly 670-subject first cohort, a separate validation cohort of 120 different subjects was used. High-throughput TCR immunosequencing, statistical association of individual TCRs with disease status, and machine learning were combined to predict cytomegalovirus infection status.

Broader findings and caveats from the paper: Across donors, most TCR sequences were observed very rarely, whereas some public TCRs were present in many individuals. The study gave a list of 150 to 200 TCR beta chains associated with cytomegalovirus. A few of the identified cytomegalovirus-associated TCR beta chains were confirmed in vitro to be specific for cytomegalovirus antigens. The classifier was reported to diagnose cytomegalovirus status with high specificity and sensitivity in both the original cohort and the validation cohort. The authors suggested that the approach could potentially be generalized to other disease states and immunological phenotypes. In a later analysis, TCRs clustered in the first cohort were found to also tend to co-occur in the approximately 110 validation repertoires, with 85% to 95% of cluster scores above 0. The validation cohort had no HLA typing available for a later analysis, so co-occurrence within that cohort was assessed over all 120 or so repertoires.

Donors formed part of the validation cohort, which comprised 95 to 150 subjects and was distinct from the first cohort of under 850 subjects. The library was produced with the immunoSEQ multiplex PCR assay. Per the authors' processing: A statistical classification framework was developed to diagnose cytomegalovirus status using the catalog of TCR beta chain sequences. TCRdb mirrors the immuneACCESS table, restricted to in-frame sequences. Some clones are absent from its copies; in checked studies, under half trace to an unresolved V gene, and the reason for the others is unknown. That table gives V, J and clone size, and the DNA gave D and trimming. The sample table shows roughly 50,000 clones, and roughly 90% are seen once. The top ten clones comprise around 1% of the sample. CDR1 and CDR2, looked up from the germline V gene, are SNHLY and FYNNEI. Taken from cysteine to phenylalanine, the CDR3 has 14 residues. The only DNA kept is the CDR3, 42 bases in frame from the first base. V is pruned by 5 bases and J by 6 bases, leaving 10 bases of the junction without a gene match.

This receptor chain uses TRBV2 and TRBJ2-7, and 7 junctional nucleotides match TRBD2. The specimen sequenced was PBMCs. The sequence derives from a man aged 18 to 35 in good health and CMV-seronegative. The DNA is as follows: TGTGCCAGCAGTAACCAGGCGGGGGTGGGCGAGCAGTACTTC. The resulting protein is CASSNQAGVGEQYF.